The clone carrying this TCR beta chain showed up just once. A single base separates this from a much larger clone, so it may be a read error. The time point here: patch test 3, about 24 weeks after DPC sensitization. Regarding treatment: therapeutic diphenylcyclopropenone sensitization with weekly scalp DPC. Extraction yielded total RNA from whole blood (unfractionated). TCRdb called the RACE reads again in MiXCR, with one record for every CDR3 protein. The sample contains approximately 41,000 distinct CDR3 sequences, approximately 9.5% of which appear only once. This sample was taken from a study of human T cells and chemical hapten exposure. CDR3 length equals 15 residues. The junction had 7 bases not matched to a gene; V was cut back by 3 bases and J by 2 bases. Germline CDR1 and CDR2: SNHLY and FYNNEI.

The chain uses TRBV2 and TRBJ2-7; TRBD2 matches 7 bases. The sequenced sample was whole blood, obtained in connection with sensitization to the hapten diphenylcyclopropenone (DPC). This receptor was taken from a man aged 50-59 years with alopecia areata. Some clones in this sample may be carry-over from other donors' samples. The CDR3: CASSDQLARPYEQYF. CDR3 coding DNA: TGTGCCAGCAGTGACCAACTAGCGCGACCCTACGAGCAGTACTTC.